One sample yielded the 11 T cell receptor beta chains listed below, sequenced in a study of shared clonotypes between healthy human individuals (dated by TCRdb to 2020 to 2022). The library came from the immunoSEQ multiplex PCR assay. Held by TCRdb, this immuneACCESS table contains in-frame sequences only and omits some clones. Under half of the omission traces to an unresolved V gene where checked; the cause of the rest is unknown. For this sample there are 2,500,000 or so clones; roughly 92% appear just once. 0.3% to 0.45% of the sample goes to the ten largest clones. The sequenced sample consisted of naive CD4+ T cells from PBMCs. The cell subset or site label on this specimen signifies: CD45RA+ positively selected. These receptors came from a man aged 18 to 29 in good health. Some clones in this sample may be carry-over from other donors' samples.

On this clone itself: Distinct nucleotide sequences in the sample also encode this CDR3. The genes are TRBV27 and TRBJ2-7; 7 positions agree with TRBD2. The V gene's germline CDR1 is MNHEY and CDR2 SMNVEV (reference sequence). The CDR3 has 15 amino acids. The J segment lost 0 bases and the V segment lost 6 bases, leaving 8 bases of the junction unmatched. The CDR3 loop reads CASSRYRGSSYEQYF. CDR3 coding DNA: TGTGCCAGCAGCCGTTATCGCGGGAGCTCCTACGAGCAGTACTTC.

The chain uses TRBV7-2 and TRBJ2-7; TRBD1 or TRBD2 may be the D gene (5 bases each). The CDR3 contains 15 residues. With 5 bases removed from V and 3 bases from J, the gap between germline ends came to 17 bases. The germline V gene has CDR1 SGHTA and CDR2 FQGNSA. CDR3 region: CASSARPGQSYEQYF. As DNA, the CDR3 is TGTGCCAGCAGCGCGAGACCGGGGCAAAGCTACGAGCAGTACTTC. The full variable domain, completed using reference TRBV7-2 and TRBJ2-7, is GAGVSQSPSNKVTEKGKDVELRCDPISGHTALYWYRQSLGQGLEFLIYFQGNSAPDKSGLPSDRFSAERTGGSVSTLTIQRTQQEDSAVYLCASSARPGQSYEQYFGPGTRLTVT.

The gene calls are TRBV19 and TRBJ2-7; D perhaps matches TRBD2 (7 bases). CDR3 size: 14 residues. Trimming took 3 bases from V and 2 from J, leaving 11 bases between them. Per germline, CDR1 LNHDA and CDR2 SQIVND (reference sequence). The CDR3 sequence is CASSIAGAAYEQYF. The CDR3 nucleotides are TGTGCCAGTAGTATCGCGGGGGCGGCCTACGAGCAGTACTTC. Looking up the rest from reference TRBV19 and TRBJ2-7 gives the full variable domain: DGGITQSPKYLFRKEGQNVTLSCEQNLNHDAMYWYRQDPGQGLRLIYYSQIVNDFQKGDIAEGYSVSREKKESFPLTVTSAQKNPTAFYLCASSIAGAAYEQYFGPGTRLTVT.

J is TRBJ2-3 and V is TRBV20-1; no clear D. Trimming shortened V by 2 bases and J by 7 bases, and 7 bases separated the two germline ends. Germline V gene sequence: CDR1 DFQATT, CDR2 SNEGSKA (reference sequence). The CDR3 has 11 amino acids. Here the CDR3 DNA reads TGCAGTGCTAGATGGGGTCATACGCAGTATTTT. This sequence encodes CSARWGHTQYF.

CDR3 in amino acids: CASSPLGGSEKLFF. CDR3 DNA: TGTGCCAGCTCACCACTGGGCGGGAGTGAAAAACTGTTTTTT. This chain joins TRBV18 and TRBJ1-4; D is uncertain. V shed 1 base and J shed 7 bases, with 10 bases lying between them. Germline CDR1 is KGHSH and CDR2 is LQKENI. The CDR3 spans 14 residues.

This clone showed up just a few times. The chain carries TRBV7-9 and TRBJ1-2; D unresolved. This CDR3 has 15 amino acids. The ends were cut back, 2 bases at V and 0 bases at J, with 10 bases in the middle. Germline lookup yields CDR1 SEHNR and CDR2 FQNEAQ (reference sequence). The CDR3 DNA is TGTGCCAGCAGCTTAACGGCGAGGACTAACTATGGCTACACCTTC. Translating it yields CASSLTARTNYGYTF.

The gene calls are TRBV19 and TRBJ2-2, with TRBD1 matching 7 bases. Germline CDR1 LNHDA, CDR2 SQIVND (reference sequence). CDR3 length: 15 residues. The J segment lost 4 bases and the V segment lost 9 bases, leaving 11 bases of the junction unmatched. In DNA, the CDR3 is TGTGCCAGCTCGTCGAGGGGGCGCGGCACCGGGGAGCTGTTTTTT. Translation gives CASSSRGRGTGELFF.

The chain uses TRBV29-1 and TRBJ1-2, with TRBD1 identical over 12 bases. There are 15 residues in the CDR3. Germline trimming cut 6 bases from V and 4 bases from J; bases unmatched to any gene: 9. The germline CDR1 and CDR2 sequences are SQVTM and ANQGSEA. The CDR3 region has the DNA TGCAGCGTCGCAACCGGGACAGGGGGCGCCTATGGCTACACCTTC. Protein product: CSVATGTGGAYGYTF.

V is TRBV5-1 and J is TRBJ1-1; possibly TRBD1 for D (5 bases). V lost 0 bases and J 6 bases, leaving 12 bases between the germline ends. The CDR3 totals 14 residues. From germline, CDR1 is SGHRS and CDR2 YFSETQ. CDR3 bases: TGCGCCAGCAGCTTGGACACGGCAGGGCCTGAAGCTTTCTTT. It encodes CASSLDTAGPEAFF.

The chain joins TRBV11-2 to TRBJ1-4; tentative D call: TRBD1 (6 bases). The CDR3 sequence is 15 residues long. From germline, CDR1 is SGHAT and CDR2 FQNNGV. V shed 1 base and J shed 6 bases, with 12 bases lying between them. The CDR3 DNA is TGTGCCAGCAGCTTAGTCAGGGGATGGGATGAAAAACTGTTTTTT. It encodes CASSLVRGWDEKLFF.

A note on this clone: This sample also contains other DNA sequences that code for the same CDR3. This sequence joins TRBV10-3 and TRBJ1-3, with no clear D. The length of the CDR3 is 13 residues. Germline CDR1 ENHRY, CDR2 SYGVKD. Deletions cut 0 bases from V and 4 bases from J, with 4 bases between. The CDR3 spells CAISESAGNTIYF. Written as DNA, the CDR3 is TGTGCCATCAGTGAGTCCGCGGGAAACACCATATATTTT.